This entry lists 14 T cell receptor beta chains sequenced from one sample in a study of T cells in localized non-small cell lung cancer. The protocol was immunoSEQ multiplex PCR, while the TCRdb copy is restricted to in-frame clones and leaves out a portion. The data hold 35,000 to 45,000 clones, with around 87% observed a single time. The material was peripheral blood, obtained before any cancer treatment. Every receptor here comes from a woman between 18 and 55 years old with stage III lung adenocarcinoma.

The chain uses TRBV9 and TRBJ1-2; 9 bases match TRBD1. J was trimmed by 4 bases and V by 1 base; bases with no gene match: 5. The CDR3 is made up of 15 amino acids. Germline-derived CDR1 and CDR2 are SGDLS and YYNGEE. The CDR3 nucleotides read TGTGCCAGCAGCGTAACAGGGGGCTCTAGCTATGGCTACACCTTC. It yields the protein CASSVTGGSSYGYTF.

This clone was counted only a few times. The chain has TRBV7-9 and TRBJ2-2; the match to TRBD1 covers 7 bases. V dropped 5 bases and J dropped 6; count of bases not matched to a gene: 9. Germline values: CDR1 SEHNR, CDR2 FQNEAQ (reference sequence). CDR3 length: 15 residues. The CDR3 protein is CASSKKVQGAGELFF. The CDR3 bases are TGTGCCAGCAGCAAAAAGGTCCAGGGGGCCGGGGAGCTGTTTTTT.

CDR3: CASSLGVHKNTEAFF. The CDR3 DNA reads TGTGCCAGCAGCTTAGGAGTACACAAGAACACTGAAGCTTTCTTT. The chain links TRBV7-3 to TRBJ1-1; D is ambiguous. Trimming removed 2 bases from V and 1 base from J, with 11 bases in between. This CDR3 has 15 residues. Germline V gene lookup returns CDR1 SGHTA and CDR2 FQGTGA.

The chain carries TRBV9 and TRBJ2-2; D ambiguous. The CDR3 consists of 16 residues. Trimming removed 0 bases from V and 7 bases from J, with 16 bases in between. Germline V gene sequence: CDR1 SGDLS, CDR2 YYNGEE. The DNA of the CDR3 is TGTGCCAGCAGCGTAGATGCAGGAACAGTTAGCGGGGAGCTGTTTTTT. It encodes CASSVDAGTVSGELFF.

This clone was found a few times. The chain combines TRBV5-1 with TRBJ2-1; D perhaps matches TRBD2 (6 bases). There are 15 residues in the CDR3. Trimming removed 0 bases at V and 7 bases at J, with 14 bases between. CDR1 and CDR2 (germline): SGHRS, YFSETQ. CDR3 sequence: CASSLVAAEGNEQFF. The CDR3 DNA is TGCGCCAGCAGCTTGGTAGCGGCGGAGGGTAATGAGCAGTTCTTC.

Written as DNA, the CDR3 is TGTGCCAGCGATACCTCTGGGCTAGCGGGCCCCAATGAGCAGTTCTTC. Amino acids: CASDTSGLAGPNEQFF. The chain recombines TRBV2 with TRBJ2-1; 8 bases align to TRBD2. Per the germline V gene, CDR1 is SNHLY and CDR2 is FYNNEI. There are 16 residues in the CDR3. The V segment lost 8 bases and the J segment 6 bases; nucleotides outside the gene matches: 15.

The rearrangement links TRBV10-2 to TRBJ1-3; D is unclear. The CDR3 spans 15 residues. The germline V gene has CDR1 WSHSY and CDR2 SAAADI. V lost 0 bases to trimming and J lost 0 bases, with 6 bases between them. The CDR3 sequence is CASSESLSSGNTIYF. The CDR3 bases are TGCGCCAGCAGTGAGTCCCTGTCCTCTGGAAACACCATATATTTT.

The chain combines TRBV5-4 with TRBJ2-2; D is tentatively TRBD1 or TRBD2 (5 bases each). The CDR3 consists of 16 residues. V shed 3 bases and J shed 1 base, with 13 bases lying between them. Per germline, CDR1 SGHNT and CDR2 YYREEE (reference sequence). The CDR3 spells CASSSPGTRNTGELFF. The CDR3 DNA reads TGTGCCAGCAGCTCCCCTGGGACCAGGAACACCGGGGAGCTGTTTTTT.

The J gene is TRBJ2-5, the V gene TRBV6-1; TRBD2 aligns across 8 bases. Germline V gene data show CDR1 as MNHNS and CDR2 as SASEGT. This CDR3 is 14 amino acids long. Unmatched junction bases numbered 4, after V lost 4 bases and J lost 3 bases. Here the CDR3 reads CASSGGLVEETQYF. CDR3 sequence (DNA): TGTGCCAGCAGTGGGGGACTAGTGGAAGAGACCCAGTACTTC.

There are a few counts of this clone. This chain joins TRBV5-4 and TRBJ2-5; the match to TRBD2 covers 8 bases. V lost 0 bases to trimming and J lost 3 bases; unmatched junction nucleotides: 1. The CDR3 is made up of 14 amino acids. Germline V gene lookup returns CDR1 SGHNT and CDR2 YYREEE (reference sequence). CDR3 protein: CASSLAGGEETQYF. The CDR3 DNA follows: TGTGCCAGCAGCTTGGCGGGGGGGGAAGAGACCCAGTACTTC.

The chain has TRBV14 and TRBJ2-1; 10 bases are a match to TRBD1. The CDR3 is 15 residues long. Trimming removed 4 bases from V and 7 bases from J; junction bases left unmatched: 7. Germline CDR1 is SGHDN and CDR2 is FVKESK. The chain's CDR3 is CASSLRDRGGNEQFF. Written as DNA, the CDR3 is TGTGCCAGCAGCCTCCGGGACAGGGGCGGGAATGAGCAGTTCTTC.

This chain uses TRBV14 with TRBJ2-3; D possibly matches TRBD1 or TRBD2 (5 bases each). This CDR3 has 16 residues. The V and J ends lost 4 bases and 0 bases respectively, with 14 bases between them. Germline V gene lookup returns CDR1 SGHDN and CDR2 FVKESK. The CDR3 DNA is TGTGCCAGCAGCCCCCGTCCCCGGGGCAGCACAGATACGCAGTATTTT. Translation gives CASSPRPRGSTDTQYF.

The V and J genes are TRBV20-1 and TRBJ2-1; D gene unclear. There are 11 residues in the CDR3. Germline CDR1 and CDR2: DFQATT and SNEGSKA (reference sequence). Trimming left V 4 bases short and J 5 bases short, with 6 bases between. CDR3 residues: CSAIGNNEQFF. The DNA of the CDR3 is TGCAGTGCTATAGGAAACAATGAGCAGTTCTTC.

The gene calls are TRBV18 and TRBJ1-1, with 9 positions matching TRBD1. J lost 4 bases, V lost 6 bases, and 12 bases had no gene match. Germline-derived CDR1 and CDR2 are KGHSH and LQKENI. This CDR3 has 16 residues. The CDR3 nucleotides are TGTGCCAGCTCCACCGGGACAGGGCCCCGCGGCACTGAAGCTTTCTTT. Translation: CASSTGTGPRGTEAFF.